This T cell receptor beta chain was retrieved from a study of T cell repertoires in cytomegalovirus infection (dated by TCRdb to about 2019). With respect to the entire study: The peptide stimulations were aimed at well-studied HLA-B-restricted epitopes as well as recently identified HLA-C-restricted CMV epitopes, whose presentation resists viral immunomodulation. Donor HLA type was relevant to the analysis, as public TCR beta signatures indicated carriage of CMV infection together with the matching HLA type. What the authors observed across the whole study: In both this cohort and an independent approximately 370-donor cohort, the cumulative frequency of public TCR beta family members distinguished carriers of CMV infection plus the relevant HLA type. The ex vivo response was dominated by HLA-C-restricted CMV-specific TCR beta clonotypes, which also provided the single most frequent clonotype in two of eight donors.

The sequencing machine was an Illumina HiSeq 1500. TCRdb passed the public sequencing reads through fastp at Q25 and MiXCR, retaining productive beta sequences. Identical CDR3 proteins give one entry, which carries the most common genes and DNA. The sample has 550,000 to 700,000 distinct CDR3 sequences on record, about 40% of them singletons. 48% of the sample is taken by the ten largest. Deletion took 6 bases off V and 11 bases off J, with a span of 20 bases between the germline ends. CDR1 and CDR2 were assigned from the germline V gene (reference sequence) as LNHDA and SQIVND. CDR3 length: 14 amino acids, cysteine to phenylalanine. Just CDR3 DNA is preserved here, 42 bases in frame from base 1. Explained via the paper, the treatment or condition label denotes: in vitro stimulation with specific CMV peptide epitopes to enrich CMV-specific T cells. In the case of this clonotype: No cognate antigen has been identified for it. Nothing much larger sits one base from this clone, and base qualities are not available.

The TCR sequence derives from a human donor in good health (CMV status not recorded). Some clones in this sample may be carry-over from other donors' samples. This specimen was cultured PBMCs, taken from culture after CMV antigen stimulation. The chain was built from TRBV19 and TRBJ1-5; the D gene is possibly TRBD1, with 5 bases matching. CDR3 sequence: CASRPGTPAGAQHF. The DNA reads TGTGCCAGTAGACCTGGGACCCCCGCGGGGGCCCAGCATTTT. The reference TRBV19 and TRBJ1-5 proteins fill in what lies around the CDR3, so the full variable domain reads DGGITQSPKYLFRKEGQNVTLSCEQNLNHDAMYWYRQDPGQGLRLIYYSQIVNDFQKGDIAEGYSVSREKKESFPLTVTSAQKNPTAFYLCASRPGTPAGAQHFGDGTRLSIL.